The clone carrying this TCR beta chain showed up just once. These data are taken from a study of technical replicates of blood from a handful of donors. Only in-frame clones appear in the TCRdb table, and some are missing; sequencing was by immunoSEQ multiplex PCR. The sample includes under 100,000 clones, just over 95% seen only once; the top ten take around 0.31%. In germline, CDR1 is SNHLY, CDR2 FYNNEI. V shed 1 base and J shed 6 bases, with 9 bases lying between them. The CDR3 has 14 residues. The source material was T cells isolated from PBMCs. The chain is built from TRBV2 and TRBJ2-2; maybe TRBD1 (6 bases). This receptor was identified in a human donor in good health. For the CDR3, the DNA is TGTGCCAGCAGTGAAGGGACAGTCGCCGGGGAGCTGTTTTTT. Translating it yields CASSEGTVAGELFF.